Listed here are 32 T cell receptor beta chains from one sample, sequenced in a study of T-cell reconstitution after alpha-beta-depleted transplantation in children. Preparation of the TCRbeta library used unique molecular identifiers. TCRdb re-called the PCR reads through MiXCR, storing one row per CDR3 protein. The table has roughly 500,000 distinct CDR3 sequences, 10% seen once; the top ten hold around 2%. This specimen consisted of PBMCs, obtained before TCRalphabeta/CD19-depleted stem cell transplant. The source is a child aged 2 to 15 with inherited bone marrow failure, due to receive a stem cell transplant.

The rearrangement links TRBV12-3 or TRBV12-4 to TRBJ2-1; D not resolved. This CDR3 has 13 amino acids. Trimming took off 2 bases at V and 6 bases at J, with 8 bases between the two ends. For the CDR3, the DNA is TGTGCCAGCAGTTTATTCAGAGGCAATGAGCAGTTCTTC. This codes for CASSLFRGNEQFF.

The chain links TRBV4-3 to TRBJ1-2, with D possibly matching TRBD1 (5 bases). Trimming pared 0 bases from V and 2 bases from J, leaving 10 bases between. The germline V gene encodes CDR1 LGHNA and CDR2 YSLEER. The CDR3 sequence is 15 residues long. DNA for the CDR3: TGCGCCAGCAGCCAAGATAATGGGGGGAACTATGGCTACACCTTC. Amino acid sequence: CASSQDNGGNYGYTF.

This clonotype was counted a few times. V usage is TRBV7-8 and J usage is TRBJ2-1, with TRBD2 as a possible D gene (6 bases). Germline values: CDR1 SGHVS, CDR2 FQNEAQ. This CDR3 spans 15 amino acids. With 2 bases removed from V and 8 bases from J, the gap between germline ends came to 16 bases. CDR3 bases: TGTGCCAGCAGCTTAATACCGGGAGTGGGCGATGAGCAGTTCTTC. Its protein is CASSLIPGVGDEQFF.

This clonotype was picked up many times. V usage is TRBV4-2 and J usage is TRBJ2-7; possibly TRBD2 for D (5 bases). V was clipped by 2 bases and J by 9 bases, with 17 bases between them. The germline CDR1 and CDR2 sequences are LGHNA and YNFKEQ. This CDR3 is 14 amino acids long. The CDR3 DNA reads as TGTGCCAGCAGCCAACCCGAGGACTCCCCGCGGCAGTACTTC. It translates to CASSQPEDSPRQYF.

This rearrangement joins TRBV5-1 to TRBJ2-3, with D unresolved. The CDR3 runs 15 residues. Germline-derived CDR1 and CDR2 are SGHRS and YFSETQ. The V end was cut by 7 bases, the J end by 0 bases, with 15 bases between. The CDR3 sequence is CASATLSRSTDTQYF. The CDR3 DNA follows: TGCGCCAGCGCAACCCTCAGCCGGAGCACAGATACGCAGTATTTT.

This clonotype was counted at least ten times. CDR3 nucleotides: TGTGCCAGCAGATGGACTAGCGGGGGAGAGACCCAGTACTTC. It specifies CASRWTSGGETQYF. This chain connects TRBV7-2 to TRBJ2-5; 13 bases line up with TRBD2. The CDR3 is 14 amino acids. Germline loops: CDR1 SGHTA, CDR2 FQGNSA. V lost 6 bases and J lost 4; bases outside the gene matches: 2.

This clonotype appeared many times. This chain uses TRBV12-3 or TRBV12-4 with TRBJ2-5, with 7 bases aligning to TRBD1. V shed 6 bases and J 2 bases; nucleotides not matched to a gene: 9. The CDR3 sequence is 15 residues long. In DNA form, the CDR3 reads TGTGCCAGCAGCCCCGGGACAGAATCGCAAGAGACCCAGTACTTC. It translates to CASSPGTESQETQYF.

This clonotype was detected ten times or more. The rearrangement uses TRBV7-9 and TRBJ1-1; D is ambiguous. Trimming took 2 bases from V and 8 from J, leaving 12 bases between them. This CDR3 is 13 amino acids long. Germline CDR1 reads SEHNR; CDR2 reads FQNEAQ (reference sequence). In nucleotides, the CDR3 is TGTGCCAGCAGCTTAAACGCCCTAGCGGAAGCTTTCTTT. It translates to CASSLNALAEAFF. Complete variable domain (other parts from reference TRBV7-9 and TRBJ1-1): DTGVSQNPRHKITKRGQNVTFRCDPISEHNRLYWYRQTLGQGPEFLTYFQNEAQLEKSRLLSDRFSAERPKGSFSTLEIQRTEQGDSAMYLCASSLNALAEAFFGQGTRLTVV.

This clonotype was counted at least ten times. The rearrangement uses TRBV24-1 and TRBJ1-2; weak D call: TRBD1 (5 bases). V shed 3 bases and J shed 2 bases, with 9 bases lying between them. Per germline, CDR1 KGHDR and CDR2 SFDVKD. The CDR3 extends over 14 amino acids. The CDR3 sequence is CATSDPEGNYGYTF. DNA for the CDR3: TGTGCCACCAGTGATCCGGAGGGGAACTATGGCTACACCTTC.

This clonotype has at least ten counts. This sequence joins TRBV20-1 and TRBJ2-7; D not resolved. Between the trimmed V and J ends, which lost 1 base and 4 bases, there was a span of 17 bases. The CDR3 consists of 15 residues. Germline CDR1 and CDR2: DFQATT and SNEGSKA (reference sequence). The CDR3 loop reads CSARGKTNTWYEQYF. CDR3 in DNA: TGCAGTGCTAGAGGGAAGACAAATACGTGGTACGAGCAGTACTTC.

The table lists this clonotype with a few counts. J is TRBJ2-1 and V is TRBV19; D ambiguous. The V gene's germline CDR1 is LNHDA and CDR2 SQIVND (reference sequence). The germline V and J ends were trimmed by 7 bases and 4 bases, with 17 bases remaining between them. The CDR3 loop spans 15 amino acids. This chain's CDR3 is CASTPFGHPYNEQFF. The CDR3 DNA is TGTGCCAGTACTCCCTTTGGGCACCCTTACAATGAGCAGTTCTTC. Full variable domain (remainder filled in from reference TRBV19 and TRBJ2-1): DGGITQSPKYLFRKEGQNVTLSCEQNLNHDAMYWYRQDPGQGLRLIYYSQIVNDFQKGDIAEGYSVSREKKESFPLTVTSAQKNPTAFYLCASTPFGHPYNEQFFGPGTRLTVL.

As for this clonotype: This may come from a read error, since a much larger clone is one base off. V usage is TRBV20-1 and J usage is TRBJ2-7; 7 nucleotides agree with TRBD1. This CDR3 is built from 13 residues. Trimming took 1 base from V and 6 from J; bases not matched to a gene: 6. CDR1 is DFQATT and CDR2 is SNEGSKA in the germline V gene (reference sequence). The CDR3 loop is CSARVGWDSEQYF. CDR3 bases: TGCAGTGCTAGAGTAGGATGGGACAGCGAGCAGTACTTC.

This clonotype showed up many times. The rearrangement links TRBV28 to TRBJ2-1; 11 bases agree with TRBD2. Germline CDR1 MDHEN, CDR2 SYDVKM. The V segment lost 4 bases and the J segment 8 bases; nucleotides outside the gene matches: 7. The CDR3 runs to 15 residues. The CDR3 DNA is TGTGCCAGCAGTTCCGGCTTAGCGGGAGGGTATGAGCAGTTCTTC. This codes for CASSSGLAGGYEQFF.

This clonotype was observed many times. This chain links TRBV21-1 with TRBJ2-2; the table's TRBD2 call for D was not verified on the DNA. TRBV21-1 is an annotated pseudogene. This CDR3 comprises 16 residues. The CDR3 reads CASSKDGEEGSGELFF. DNA for the CDR3: TGTGCCAGCAGCAAAGATGGCGAGGAGGGGTCCGGGGAGCTGTTTTTT.

This clonotype was recorded at least ten times. The chain is built from TRBV28 and TRBJ2-7; a weak D match, TRBD1 (5 bases). In germline, CDR1 is MDHEN, CDR2 SYDVKM. Trimming shortened V by 7 bases and J by 3 bases, and 16 bases separated the two germline ends. The CDR3 length is 14 residues. The CDR3 nucleotides are TGTGCCAGCACCCAGGGTACTGCCTACTACGAGCAGTACTTC. Translation gives CASTQGTAYYEQYF.

This chain links TRBV19 with TRBJ1-1; no clear D. The germline CDR1 and CDR2 sequences are LNHDA and SQIVND (reference sequence). With 7 bases removed from V and 1 base from J, the gap between germline ends came to 7 bases. The CDR3 runs to 12 residues. CDR3 nucleotides: TGTGCCAGTACGATGGCGAACACTGAAGCTTTCTTT. It specifies CASTMANTEAFF.

There are many counts of this clonotype. CDR3 region: CASSALAVRTDTQYF. The DNA of the CDR3 is TGTGCCAGCAGCGCCCTAGCGGTTCGCACAGATACGCAGTATTTT. V is TRBV2 and J is TRBJ2-3, with 7 bases lining up with TRBD2. Germline V gene data show CDR1 as SNHLY and CDR2 as FYNNEI. The CDR3 is 15 residues long. Unmatched junction bases numbered 7, after V lost 6 bases and J lost 1 base.

This chain connects TRBV20-1 to TRBJ2-1; no clear D gene. Germline assignment: CDR1 DFQATT and CDR2 SNEGSKA (reference sequence). This CDR3 is built from 11 residues. Trimming took off 3 bases at V and 10 bases at J, with 10 bases between the two ends. CDR3: CSARSAGEQFF. The CDR3 nucleotides read TGCAGTGCTAGGTCGGCCGGGGAGCAGTTCTTC.

This clonotype was observed at least ten times. This chain connects TRBV29-1 to TRBJ2-5; D perhaps matches TRBD2 (5 bases). Germline V lookup: CDR1 SQVTM, CDR2 ANQGSEA. Trimming took 4 bases from V and 2 from J, leaving 8 bases between them. The CDR3 is 12 residues long. The CDR3 region has the DNA TGCAGCGTTGGTGAGCGGCAAGAGACCCAGTACTTC. Its translation is CSVGERQETQYF.

This clonotype was counted at least ten times. The CDR3 protein is CASSYGLADTGELFF. CDR3 DNA: TGCGCCAGCAGCTACGGACTAGCGGACACCGGGGAGCTGTTTTTT. The chain carries TRBV5-1 and TRBJ2-2, with TRBD2 matching 10 bases. Germline assignment: CDR1 SGHRS and CDR2 YFSETQ. The CDR3 consists of 15 residues. The ends lost 3 bases at V and 3 bases at J; junction bases unmatched: 2.

This clonotype was observed many times. The rearrangement links TRBV20-1 to TRBJ2-1, with D possibly matching TRBD2 (7 bases). The CDR3 sequence is 13 residues long. V was trimmed by 5 bases and J by 7 bases, leaving 15 bases between them. Germline V CDR1 and CDR2: DFQATT, SNEGSKA (reference sequence). The CDR3 region has the DNA TGCAGTGCTTCTAAAGGGGGGGAAAATGAGCAGTTCTTC. Translated: CSASKGGENEQFF.

This clonotype was seen at least ten times. The rearrangement uses TRBV6-1 and TRBJ2-1; tentatively, D is TRBD1 (6 bases). Germline CDR1 reads MNHNS; CDR2 reads SASEGT. This CDR3 has 15 residues. The germline V and J ends were trimmed by 6 bases and 2 bases, with 14 bases remaining between them. In DNA form, the CDR3 reads TGTGCCAGCAGAACTCAGGGGCGCCCCTACAATGAGCAGTTCTTC. It codes for CASRTQGRPYNEQFF.

This clonotype was recorded many times. The CDR3 coding sequence is TGCGCCAGCAGCCAAGATGACGGACTACTAAAGTATTTT. Translating it yields CASSQDDGLLKYF. The chain recombines TRBV4-3 with TRBJ2-3, with D maybe TRBD2 (6 bases). Deletions cut 0 bases from V and 13 bases from J, with 14 bases between. Looked up from germline, CDR1 is LGHNA and CDR2 is YSLEER. CDR3 length equals 13 residues.

This clonotype came up many times. The rearrangement uses TRBV7-2 and TRBJ1-2; D remains unclear. Trimming shortened V by 1 base and J by 1 base, and 7 bases separated the two germline ends. Germline loops: CDR1 SGHTA, CDR2 FQGNSA. The CDR3 is 14 amino acids. CDR3 region: CASSLDSFNYGYTF. The CDR3 nucleotides read TGTGCCAGCAGCTTAGACAGCTTTAACTATGGCTACACCTTC.

V and J are TRBV20-1 and TRBJ1-1, with 9 bases matching TRBD1. The germline V gene has CDR1 DFQATT and CDR2 SNEGSKA (reference sequence). J gave up 3 bases and V 2 bases, and 13 bases lay outside the gene matches. This CDR3 has 17 residues. CDR3 amino acids: CSARIQGQGRWDTEAFF. CDR3 bases: TGCAGTGCTAGAATCCAGGGACAGGGTAGGTGGGACACTGAAGCTTTCTTT.

This clonotype was seen at least ten times. The V gene is TRBV30, the J gene TRBJ2-1, with D possibly matching TRBD2 (6 bases). Trimming left V 2 bases short and J 4 bases short, with 15 bases between. The CDR3 totals 15 residues. The germline V gene has CDR1 GTSNPN and CDR2 SVGIG (reference sequence). CDR3 amino acids: CAWSHDSGSYNEQFF. CDR3 sequence (DNA): TGTGCCTGGAGTCATGATAGCGGATCTTACAATGAGCAGTTCTTC.

This clonotype showed up many times. The chain has TRBV14 and TRBJ2-1; D not resolved. Per the germline V gene, CDR1 is SGHDN and CDR2 is FVKESK. The CDR3 has 15 amino acids. V lost 4 bases, J lost 0 bases, and 10 bases lay in between. DNA of the CDR3: TGTGCCAGCAGCCGATTTGGCGACTCCTACAATGAGCAGTTCTTC. Encoded protein: CASSRFGDSYNEQFF.

This clonotype has ten or more counts. The chain has TRBV12-3 or TRBV12-4 and TRBJ2-7, with 8 bases lining up with TRBD2. V dropped 5 bases and J dropped 7; count of bases not matched to a gene: 10. The CDR3 loop spans 14 amino acids. CDR3 nucleotides: TGTGCCAGCAGTCTAAATAGCGGGATGGGAGAGCAGTACTTC. Protein sequence: CASSLNSGMGEQYF.

This clonotype has ten or more counts. The J gene is TRBJ1-5, the V gene TRBV20-1, with TRBD1 as a possible D gene (6 bases). This CDR3 has 14 residues. The V gene lost 6 bases and the J gene lost 5 bases, with 17 bases spanning the gap. Germline V gives CDR1 DFQATT, CDR2 SNEGSKA (reference sequence). CDR3 DNA: TGCAGTGCGCGACCCACAGGGATTGATCAGCCCCAGCATTTT. Translated: CSARPTGIDQPQHF.

This clonotype occurred many times. The V and J genes are TRBV20-1 and TRBJ2-1, with D hard to call. Trimming took off 6 bases at V and 0 bases at J, with 12 bases between the two ends. The CDR3 has 14 residues. Looked up from germline, CDR1 is DFQATT and CDR2 is SNEGSKA (reference sequence). As DNA, the CDR3 is TGCAGTGCGTTGGCGCAAAGCTCCTACAATGAGCAGTTCTTC. It encodes CSALAQSSYNEQFF.

Regarding this clonotype: Sequence at one end of the junction differs from germline and may be a read error. The CDR3 bases are TGTACCAGCTCTACCGGGACAGAACTCTACGAGCAGTACTTC. Its translation is CTSSTGTELYEQYF. The V gene is TRBV18, the J gene TRBJ2-7; 7 bases map to TRBD1. Germline V gives CDR1 KGHSH, CDR2 LQKENI. This CDR3 region has 14 residues.

This clonotype was seen only a few times. J is TRBJ2-1 and V is TRBV4-2; 12 bases fit TRBD2. V trimming: 5 bases; J trimming: 3 bases; junction bases outside the gene matches: 8. Germline lookup yields CDR1 LGHNA and CDR2 YNFKEQ. The CDR3 totals 17 residues. The CDR3 coding sequence is TGTGCCAGCAGCATCCCTAGCGGGGGGGGTATCTACAATGAGCAGTTCTTC. It yields the protein CASSIPSGGGIYNEQFF.